This T cell receptor beta chain was retrieved from a study of monozygotic twins with inflammatory bowel disease. Broader study findings: On the inverse Simpson index, IBD patients scored lower for TCRbeta diversity than healthy co-twins.

CDR3 length: 14 amino acids. With respect to this clonotype: Its antigen is as yet unknown.

TCRdb reanalyzed the 5' RACE reads and collapses them to one entry per CDR3 protein, without DNA. This sample's clone table lists roughly 150,000 distinct CDR3 sequences. The chain recombines TRBV12-3 or TRBV12-4 with TRBJ1-6; TCRdb calls TRBD1, which cannot be checked without DNA. The sample comprised blood. This receptor was taken from a human donor with ulcerative colitis or Crohn's disease, or a healthy co-twin of an affected twin (not recorded which). This chain's CDR3 is CASSFLQGSSPLHF.